This TCR beta chain was identified during a study of T cells after yellow fever vaccination. A 5'RACE template-switching step, the method used to make TCR cDNA, added a universal primer site and UMIs. One entry per CDR3 protein results from TCRdb running MiXCR on the 5' RACE reads. Here the sample spans about 340,000 distinct CDR3 sequences, roughly 4% being singletons. Study-level findings and limits: Post-booster repertoires contained most primary-vaccination clones again (about 95% CD4, over 70% CD8). Relatively few clonotypes were ones that appeared in both CD4 and CD8 compartments.

This clonotype was seen only a few times. Its antigen is currently unknown. The CDR3 consists of 15 residues. Germline CDR1 reads SGHRS; CDR2 reads YFSETQ. V shed 3 bases and J 8 bases; nucleotides not matched to a gene: 9. This clonotype originated in a man between 18 and 35 years old who received the YFV17D yellow fever vaccine. Sequencing used PBMCs, obtained 5 days after the yellow fever booster vaccination. The chain combines TRBV5-1 with TRBJ2-1; 9 bases map to TRBD1. As DNA, the CDR3 is TGCGCCAGCAGCTCCCGACAGGGGGATAGGGATGAGCAGTTCTTC. Amino acids: CASSSRQGDRDEQFF.